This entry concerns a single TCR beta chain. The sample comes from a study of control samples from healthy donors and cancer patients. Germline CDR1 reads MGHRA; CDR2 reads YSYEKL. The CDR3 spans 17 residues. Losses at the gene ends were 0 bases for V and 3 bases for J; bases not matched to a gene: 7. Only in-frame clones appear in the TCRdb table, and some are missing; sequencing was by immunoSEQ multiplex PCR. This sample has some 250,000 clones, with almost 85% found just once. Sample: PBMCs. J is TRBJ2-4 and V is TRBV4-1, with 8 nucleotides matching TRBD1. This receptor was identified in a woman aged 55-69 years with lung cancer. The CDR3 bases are TGCGCCAGCAGCCAAGACGGACAGGGCCTTTTCAAAAACATTCAGTACTTC. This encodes CASSQDGQGLFKNIQYF.